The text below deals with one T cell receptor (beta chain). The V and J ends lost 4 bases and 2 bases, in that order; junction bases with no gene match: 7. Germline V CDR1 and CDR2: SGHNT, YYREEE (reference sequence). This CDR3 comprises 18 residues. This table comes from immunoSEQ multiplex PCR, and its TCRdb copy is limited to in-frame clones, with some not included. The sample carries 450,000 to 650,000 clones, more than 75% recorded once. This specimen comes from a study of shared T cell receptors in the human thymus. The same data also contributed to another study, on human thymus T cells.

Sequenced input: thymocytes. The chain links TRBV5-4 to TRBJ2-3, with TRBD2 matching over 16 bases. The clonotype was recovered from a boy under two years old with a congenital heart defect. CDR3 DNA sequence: TGTGCCAGCAGCCCCGGGACTAGCGGGAGGGGGGTCACAGATACGCAGTATTTT. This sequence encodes CASSPGTSGRGVTDTQYF.